The rows below give T cell receptor beta chains drawn from one sample of a study of blood T cells in healthy people across ages. TCRdb reprocessed the 5' RACE reads with MiXCR, giving one entry per CDR3 protein. Of about 970,000 distinct CDR3 sequences detected, roughly 50% appear once; the ten largest clones hold roughly a fifth. Input material: blood. All receptors come from a woman aged 55-70 years in good health. CDR3s include the opening cysteine and the closing phenylalanine or tryptophan. Not every row has a clone size; where given, it reads once, few, many or a size class.

v_call: TRBV6-2/TRBV6-3
j_call: TRBJ1-2
clone_size: -
cdr3_aa: CASSYGTGTRADYGYTF

v_call: TRBV7-2
j_call: TRBJ2-3
clone_size: -
cdr3_aa: CASSSGLPDTQYF

v_call: TRBV14
j_call: -
clone_size: -
cdr3_aa: CASSLQGGQGSEQYF

v_call: TRBV20-1
j_call: TRBJ2-1
clone_size: -
cdr3_aa: CSATQGGGTRSYNEQFF

v_call: TRBV20-1
j_call: TRBJ1-4
clone_size: -
cdr3_aa: CSAMDRPNEKLFF

v_call: TRBV5-6
j_call: TRBJ2-1
clone_size: -
cdr3_aa: CASSPGGEDYDEQFF

v_call: TRBV10-3
j_call: TRBJ2-3
clone_size: few
cdr3_aa: CAISDPGLAGGATDTQYF

v_call: TRBV4-3
j_call: -
clone_size: -
cdr3_aa: CASSQGSSDYEQYF

v_call: TRBV5-1
j_call: TRBJ2-5
clone_size: -
cdr3_aa: CASSLGIDNEQYF

v_call: TRBV24-1
j_call: TRBJ2-5
clone_size: -
cdr3_aa: CATSDSNRETQYF